This T cell receptor beta chain was recorded in a study of blood T cell repertoires in COVID-19. Whole-study context: PBMCs, B-cell-depleted T cells, or T cells were the source of the cDNA or gDNA that made up the material.

This CDR3 has 20 residues. Trimming took 5 bases from V and 0 from J, leaving 27 bases between them. Germline V CDR1 and CDR2: MNHNY, SVGAGI (reference sequence). Original data processing: Counts of nucleated cells, estimated from reference gene primer amplification, were obtained. Data came from immunoSEQ multiplex PCR; TCRdb stores just in-frame clones and leaves some out. V and J calls and clone size are those listed in that table; D and trimming were worked out from the DNA. The sample includes about 150,000 clones, around 83% of them seen just once. The J gene is TRBJ2-3, the V gene TRBV6-6, with D tentatively TRBD1 (9 bases). The sample comprised peripheral blood. This TCR was sampled from a woman aged 50 to 60 in a cohort sampled during active or convalescent COVID-19. The CDR3 DNA is TGTGCCAGCAGTCCCCGGACAGGGGCACTAGCGGACCTAAGCACAGATACGCAGTATTTT. The encoded protein is CASSPRTGALADLSTDTQYF.